This T cell receptor beta chain is drawn from a study of cytomegalovirus exposure and HLA in healthy donors. CDR1 is MGHRA, CDR2 YSYEKL, per germline. With 5 bases removed from V and 6 bases from J, the gap between germline ends came to 23 bases. The CDR3 totals 16 residues. The PCR made use of 60 Vbeta and 13 Jbeta primers. The repertoire was sequenced with immunoSEQ multiplex PCR; TCRdb's copy has only in-frame clones and lacks some. The table lists about 140,000 clones, roughly 79% of them singletons. This rearrangement joins TRBV4-1 to TRBJ2-7, with a weak D call TRBD1 (6 bases). The receptor was derived from a man under 40 in good health and CMV-seropositive. Sequencing input: PBMCs. CDR3 amino acids: CASSFGAGTTIAEQYF. In nucleotides, the CDR3 is TGCGCCAGCAGCTTTGGGGCCGGGACAACCATCGCCGAGCAGTACTTC.